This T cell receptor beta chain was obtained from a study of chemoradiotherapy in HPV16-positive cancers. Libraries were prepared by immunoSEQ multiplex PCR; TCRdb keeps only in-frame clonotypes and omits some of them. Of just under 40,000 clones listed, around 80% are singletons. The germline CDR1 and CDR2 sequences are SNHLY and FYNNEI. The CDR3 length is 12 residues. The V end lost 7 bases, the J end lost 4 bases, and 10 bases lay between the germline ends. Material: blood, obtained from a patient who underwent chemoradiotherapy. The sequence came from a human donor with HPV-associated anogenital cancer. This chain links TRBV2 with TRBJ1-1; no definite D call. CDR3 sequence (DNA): TGTGCCAGCAAGAAGAGTGGCACTGAAGCTTTCTTT. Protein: CASKKSGTEAFF.